This T cell receptor (beta chain) was identified in a study of regulatory T cells in long-lasting Graves disease. Sequencing libraries for TCR beta were prepared with iRepertoire HTBI primers and Arm-PCR of CDR3 regions. Via MiXCR, TCRdb re-called the multiplex PCR reads, giving one row per CDR3 protein. The sample has 380,000 or so distinct CDR3 sequences; around 15% are singletons. This CDR3 has 14 residues. The V and J ends lost 4 bases and 6 bases respectively, with 13 bases between them. As to time point: newly diagnosed GD, antithyroid drugs for less than 3 months. Making the TCR library involved RNA that had been extracted from PBMCs. Diagnosis followed American Thyroid Association guidelines for Graves' disease. A blood draw put around 9 milliliters of peripheral blood into EDTA tubes. The sample was also linked to a second study, of T cells in Graves' hyperthyroidism and ophthalmopathy. That source notes: Patients aged 18 to 65 with hyperthyroidism were newly diagnosed, with duration under 2 months. Progression to ophthalmopathy was predicted a median of about 6.6 months early.

This chain links TRBV12-3 or TRBV12-4 with TRBJ1-5; D gene ambiguous. The sequences come from peripheral blood mononuclear cells (PBMCs), collected at new diagnosis, from a patient treated with antithyroid drugs. The receptor was derived from a woman aged 18-29 years with Graves disease. In nucleotides, the CDR3 is TGTGCCAGCAGTTCAGTCGTAGCTTCTCAGCCCCAGCATTTT. Translating gives CASSSVVASQPQHF.